The 20 T cell receptor beta chains below were found in one sample sequenced in a study of identical twins. MiXCR was run by TCRdb on the 5' RACE reads, yielding one entry per CDR3 protein. The table has 1.5 million to 2 million distinct CDR3 sequences, about 32% seen once; the top ten hold less than 0.35%. Sequences were obtained from cord blood. The receptors originated from a newborn girl in good health.

The chain recombines TRBV11-2 with TRBJ2-3, with D perhaps matching TRBD1 or TRBD2 (6 bases each). Germline-derived CDR1 and CDR2 are SGHAT and FQNNGV. This CDR3 has 22 residues. V was clipped by 2 bases and J by 0 bases, with 30 bases between them. The CDR3 here is CASSLSLRGLGGRRDSTDTQYF. DNA of the CDR3: TGTGCCAGCAGCTTATCTCTCAGGGGTTTGGGGGGTCGGCGGGACAGCACAGATACGCAGTATTTT.

This clonotype was counted a few times. The chain carries TRBV27 and TRBJ2-3; 9 bases map to TRBD1. V lost 5 bases, J lost 3 bases, and 12 bases stayed unmatched. CDR1 is MNHEY, CDR2 SMNVEV, per germline (reference sequence). There are 17 residues in the CDR3. CDR3 DNA: TGTGCCAGCAGTCCTTTTCAACAGGGGGCGACAACAGATACGCAGTATTTT. This codes for CASSPFQQGATTDTQYF.

This clonotype was seen more than once but under ten times. The chain is built from TRBV3-1 and TRBJ1-1, with D maybe TRBD1 (6 bases). Looked up from germline, CDR1 is LGHDT and CDR2 is YNNKEL (reference sequence). The CDR3 spans 14 residues. Trimming removed 1 base from V and 4 bases from J, with 10 bases in between. In nucleotides, the CDR3 is TGTGCCAGCAGCCAAGGGACAGTTTTCACTGAAGCTTTCTTT. It specifies CASSQGTVFTEAFF.

This clonotype was observed a handful of times. The chain has TRBV20-1 and TRBJ1-1; D call uncertain. Looked up from germline, CDR1 is DFQATT and CDR2 is SNEGSKA (reference sequence). The V and J ends lost 2 bases and 1 base respectively, with 14 bases between them. CDR3 length equals 15 residues. In DNA form, the CDR3 reads TGCAGTGCTAGACCAGTGAAGGGCGGGAACACTGAAGCTTTCTTT. Its protein is CSARPVKGGNTEAFF.

This clonotype has just a few counts. The rearrangement joins TRBV4-1 to TRBJ2-5; 9 bases are a match to TRBD2. The junction had 12 bases not matched to a gene; V was cut back by 0 bases and J by 7 bases. CDR1 MGHRA and CDR2 YSYEKL come from the germline V gene. CDR3 length: 17 amino acids. CDR3: CASSQDAGGGAQGTQYF. The CDR3 DNA follows: TGCGCCAGCAGCCAAGATGCTGGCGGGGGGGCCCAGGGGACCCAGTACTTC.

In this sample, this clonotype turned up a few times. The V and J genes are TRBV5-1 and TRBJ2-5; D remains unclear. The CDR3 has 12 residues. The germline V gene has CDR1 SGHRS and CDR2 YFSETQ. The V end was cut by 7 bases, the J end by 2 bases, with 9 bases between. This chain's CDR3 is CASWRVQETQYF. In nucleotides, the CDR3 is TGCGCCAGCTGGCGTGTACAAGAGACCCAGTACTTC. Filled out from reference TRBV5-1 and TRBJ2-5, the complete variable domain reads KAGVTQTPRYLIKTRGQQVTLSCSPISGHRSVSWYQQTPGQGLQFLFEYFSETQRNKGNFPGRFSGRQFSNSRSEMNVSTLELGDSALYLCASWRVQETQYFGPGTRLLVL.

This clonotype was picked up a small number of times. J is TRBJ2-1 and V is TRBV5-6; D ambiguous. CDR1 is SGHDT, CDR2 YYEEEE, per germline. The ends were cut back, 1 base at V and 10 bases at J, with 12 bases in the middle. The CDR3 is 13 amino acids. The CDR3 reads CASSLTYSDEQFF. The DNA for the CDR3 is TGTGCCAGCAGCTTGACCTACAGTGACGAGCAGTTCTTC.

The V gene is TRBV27, the J gene TRBJ2-1; no firm D call. This CDR3 has 13 amino acids. Trimming shortened V by 0 bases and J by 15 bases, and 15 bases separated the two germline ends. Germline CDR1 and CDR2: MNHEY and SMNVEV (reference sequence). The DNA of the CDR3 is TGTGCCAGCAGTTTATCGGGGATGAGTTTCCGGTTCTTC. This codes for CASSLSGMSFRFF.

The table lists this clonotype with a few counts. J is TRBJ2-1 and V is TRBV3-1, with a weak D call TRBD2 (6 bases). This CDR3 spans 16 amino acids. V lost 3 bases, J lost 0 bases, and 12 bases lay in between. The germline V gene has CDR1 LGHDT and CDR2 YNNKEL (reference sequence). The CDR3 nucleotides are TGTGCCAGCAGCCATTTGGCGGGGAGCTCCTACAATGAGCAGTTCTTC. It translates to CASSHLAGSSYNEQFF.

The chain recombines TRBV4-2 with TRBJ2-3; no definite D call. V lost 4 bases and J lost 4, with 9 bases in between. Germline V gene data show CDR1 as LGHNA and CDR2 as YNFKEQ. The CDR3 runs 13 residues. The CDR3 DNA sequence: TGTGCCAGCAGCCCTCCCATAGCAGATACGCAGTATTTT. It yields the protein CASSPPIADTQYF.

V and J are TRBV10-2 and TRBJ2-3, with D possibly being TRBD2 (5 bases). Germline V CDR1 and CDR2: WSHSY, SAAADI. The CDR3 is 15 amino acids. V dropped 4 bases and J dropped 1 base, with 12 bases sitting between them. The CDR3 DNA reads as TGCGCCAGCAGTGCGAGTAGCGCGGGCACAGATACGCAGTATTTT. It codes for CASSASSAGTDTQYF.

The genes are TRBV12-3 or TRBV12-4 and TRBJ2-7; D uncertain. The CDR3 has 15 amino acids. The germline V and J ends were trimmed by 3 bases and 0 bases, with 12 bases remaining between them. The CDR3 sequence: CASSFGGRSSYEQYF. The CDR3 DNA reads as TGTGCCAGCAGTTTTGGCGGAAGGAGCTCCTACGAGCAGTACTTC.

This rearrangement joins TRBV4-2 to TRBJ2-1, with 10 bases identical to TRBD2. The ends lost 1 base at V and 8 bases at J; junction bases unmatched: 5. The CDR3 has 15 residues. The germline gives CDR1 LGHNA, CDR2 YNFKEQ. The CDR3 loop is CASSQAAGGVHEQFF. The CDR3 coding sequence is TGTGCCAGCAGCCAAGCAGCGGGGGGGGTCCATGAGCAGTTCTTC.

This clonotype turned up a few times. The gene calls are TRBV19 and TRBJ2-3, with D maybe TRBD1 (7 bases). CDR1 and CDR2 from the germline V gene are LNHDA and SQIVND (reference sequence). The CDR3 covers 15 residues. The V gene lost 6 bases and the J gene lost 2 bases, with 15 bases spanning the gap. The CDR3 DNA reads as TGTGCCAGTAGGCATTGCGGGACAGTCACAGATACGCAGTATTTT. It is translated as CASRHCGTVTDTQYF.

A few counts support this clonotype. This chain uses TRBV14 with TRBJ2-7; 7 bases agree with TRBD1. J gave up 2 bases and V 1 base, and 14 bases lay outside the gene matches. The germline V gene has CDR1 SGHDN and CDR2 FVKESK. The CDR3 runs 18 residues. CDR3 nucleotide sequence: TGTGCCAGCAGCCAAGGATCCCCGGGACAGTCGGGCCCCTACGAGCAGTACTTC. Encoded protein: CASSQGSPGQSGPYEQYF.

This sequence joins TRBV4-1 and TRBJ2-1, with 13 nucleotides matching TRBD2. The J call may be faulty, since TRBJ2-7 better matches the DNA end. Germline assignment: CDR1 MGHRA and CDR2 YSYEKL. CDR3 length equals 15 residues. CDR3 region: CASSQLTSGGNEQYF. The CDR3 DNA follows: TGCGCCAGCAGCCAGTTGACTAGCGGGGGGAATGAGCAGTACTTC.

This rearrangement joins TRBV7-9 to TRBJ2-7, with D perhaps matching TRBD1 (6 bases). This CDR3 comprises 14 residues. V was trimmed by 3 bases and J by 2 bases, leaving 11 bases between them. Germline CDR1 is SEHNR and CDR2 is FQNEAQ (reference sequence). This CDR3 reads CASSLDRIPYEQYF. The CDR3 region has the DNA TGTGCCAGCAGCTTGGACAGAATTCCCTACGAGCAGTACTTC.

This clonotype was seen a handful of times. V usage is TRBV5-1 and J usage is TRBJ2-3, with a weak D call TRBD1 (6 bases). With 6 bases removed from V and 3 bases from J, the gap between germline ends came to 23 bases. Looked up from germline, CDR1 is SGHRS and CDR2 is YFSETQ. The CDR3 loop spans 17 amino acids. CDR3 sequence reads: CASTRPQGRLDTDTQYF. The CDR3 DNA sequence: TGCGCCAGCACCAGACCACAGGGAAGATTGGATACAGATACGCAGTATTTT.

The chain uses TRBV5-5 and TRBJ2-4; D possibly corresponds to TRBD1 (6 bases). The J call may be incorrect, as the DNA end agrees better with TRBJ2-7. The CDR3 consists of 14 residues. From germline, CDR1 is SGHKS and CDR2 YYEKEE (reference sequence). Written as DNA, the CDR3 is TGTGCCAGCAGCCCTCACAGGGTTACCTACGAGCAGTACTTC. Its protein product is CASSPHRVTYEQYF.

The rearrangement links TRBV7-9 to TRBJ2-7; 8 bases map to TRBD1. CDR3 length: 17 residues. V was pared by 1 base and J by 2 bases, with 10 bases of the junction left unmatched. CDR1 and CDR2 from the germline V gene are SEHNR and FQNEAQ (reference sequence). This CDR3 reads CASSLEAWGTGTYEQYF. For the CDR3, the DNA is TGTGCCAGCAGCTTAGAGGCGTGGGGGACAGGTACCTACGAGCAGTACTTC.